Described below is a single T cell receptor beta chain sequence and its context. Its antigen target is currently unknown. No much larger clonotype is one base removed from it; base qualities were not supplied. PBMCs were isolated by Ficoll-Paque density gradient centrifugation. These data originate in a study of T-cell memory formation after mild COVID-19 (dated by TCRdb to 2020 to 2022). Turning to the overall study: TCR sequence clusters from the two donors were found to be largely donor specific. In a couple of donors, T-cell clones that expanded and contracted after mild COVID-19 were tracked by sequencing TCRalpha and TCRbeta repertoires over time. Two young, previously healthy adult volunteers, one female and one male, were included in the cohort. What the authors observed across the whole study: From day 15 to 85, contracting clones showed balanced CD4/CD8 phenotypes, whereas a second wave of clones that expanded from day 15 to 37 leaned towards CD4+. Only two mild cases were covered in the study, and larger cohorts including severe cases with pre-infection samples were considered necessary. Contracting CD4+ clones appeared mostly in the CM and EM memory subsets, whereas CD8+ clones were enriched in EMRA. The second-wave clones that peaked on day 37 were not confirmed to be SARS-CoV-2 specific. Some responding clones were detected in pre-infection memory, which suggested that pre-existing cross-reactive memory T cells had joined the SARS-CoV-2 response.

Spanning cysteine to phenylalanine, the CDR3 consists of 14 amino acids. Kept here is only the CDR3 DNA, which spans 42 bases and is read in frame from base 1. Deletion took 0 bases off V and 4 bases off J, with a span of 9 bases between the germline ends. The germline V gene gives CDR1 as MNHEY and CDR2 as SVGAGI. Instrument on record: Illumina NovaSeq 6000. Using 5'RACE with constant-segment primers, TCRalpha and TCRbeta cDNA libraries were constructed, with sample barcodes and unique molecular identifiers added in the process. RNA was extracted from every sample with Trizol reagent. Amplification of the libraries took two PCR steps, and the second step added a second sample barcode plus Illumina TruSeq adapters. Sequencing of libraries was performed on an Illumina NovaSeq with 2 x 150 bp paired-end reads. Per the original workflow: Reads were demultiplexed and collapsed into UMI-guided consensus sequences with migec v1.2.7. With mixcr v2.1.11, UMI consensuses were aligned to TRA and TRB V and J templates and assembled into clonotypes. Expanded or contracted clonotypes were those called significant by both edgeR and NoisET, with noise models trained on biological replicates. For edgeR calls, a false discovery rate-adjusted p below 0.01 and a log2 fold-change threshold of 1 were applied. As an exploratory analysis of dynamics, max-normalized trajectories of the 1000 most abundant clonotypes were examined with PCA combined with hierarchical clustering. The CD4 or CD8 phenotype of responding clones was assigned using the separately sequenced CD4+ and CD8+ repertoires. TCRdb trimmed public reads at Q25 via fastp, called clones via MiXCR and kept in-frame beta chains. Rows matching on CDR3 protein sequence are summarized as one entry with the most common DNA and genes. Clone size and V and J calls follow TCRdb, not the original study. This sample gives about 140,000 distinct CDR3 sequences in total; around 15% of them show up just once. In total, the top ten clones hold around 27% of the sample.

The chain is encoded by TRBV6-5 joined to TRBJ1-2; the D gene lacks a confident call. The clonotype originates from an adult woman who had mild COVID-19 (a few samples of this study predate the infection). The sample titles of this study are shuffled in the database, so cell type and time point are left out; the donor was told from shared clones. Material: PBMCs or a T cell subset sorted from them (not recorded which). The DNA is as follows: TGTGCCAGCAGTTACTCAGGGCTCTCCTATGGCTACACCTTC. Translated, it reads CASSYSGLSYGYTF.